Listed below are T cell receptor beta chains from one sample, sequenced in a study of blood T cell repertoires in COVID-19. Clones were sequenced by immunoSEQ multiplex PCR, and TCRdb holds only the in-frame ones, with some missing. The table shows 150,000 to 200,000 clones, with roughly 82% occurring only once. The sequenced sample was PBMCs or T cells enriched from blood (not recorded which). The receptor set was obtained from a woman in her sixties with acute COVID-19. CDR3s include the opening cysteine and the closing phenylalanine or tryptophan. The order of the fields is D gene, clone size, V gene, J gene, CDR3 DNA, CDR3 protein. D genes are given only for firm matches. Rows may omit the clone size; those that give it use once, few, many or a size class.

.	.	TRBV3-1/TRBV3-2	TRBJ2-3	TGTGCCAGCAGCCAAGATCTCGGGAGCACCACGCAGTATTTT	CASSQDLGSTTQYF
.	once	TRBV27	TRBJ1-4	TGTGCCAGCAGTTGGGGCGGGGGGGAAAAACTGTTTTTT	CASSWGGGEKLFF
.	.	TRBV7-9	TRBJ1-1	TGTGCCAGCAGCCCCGGGGGAGGGGATGGGACTGAAGCTTTCTTT	CASSPGGGDGTEAFF
TRBD1	.	TRBV5-3	TRBJ1-1	TGTGCCAGAAGACGGGACAGTCGGGCCACTGAAGCTTTCTTT	CARRRDSRATEAFF
TRBD2	once	TRBV6-2/TRBV6-3	TRBJ2-5	TGTGCCAGCAGTTACGTCCGCGGGAGGGGACAAGAGACCCAGTACTTC	CASSYVRGRGQETQYF
.	.	TRBV12-3/TRBV12-4	TRBJ2-1	TGTGCCAGCAAGGTTGGAGTGAGAGCTGAGCAGTTCTTC	CASKVGVRAEQFF
.	.	TRBV15	TRBJ1-3	TGTGCCACCAGCCCTGTTGGAAACACCATATATTTT	CATSPVGNTIYF
.	.	TRBV27	TRBJ1-4	TGTGCCAGCAGACCCCTGGGGGGGCTAGGAGAAAAACTGTTTTTT	CASRPLGGLGEKLFF
.	.	TRBV19	TRBJ1-5	TGTGCCAGTAGTATAGAGGTAGGACTCCCTCGGGAGCCCCAGCATTTT	CASSIEVGLPREPQHF
TRBD2	.	TRBV10-3	TRBJ2-3	TGTGCCTCCGCGCTTAGCGGGGGCACAGATACGCAGTATTTT	CASALSGGTDTQYF
.	.	TRBV12-3/TRBV12-4	TRBJ1-3	TGTGCCAGCAGCCAAACGCAGGGGAACACCATATATTTT	CASSQTQGNTIYF
.	once	TRBV6-1	TRBJ1-1	TGTGCCAGCAGTGAATATGTAGGGGCGACTGAAGCTTTCTTT	CASSEYVGATEAFF
.	.	TRBV27	TRBJ2-7	TGTGCCAGCAGGCGGAGAACACCCTCCTACGAGCAGTACTTC	CASRRRTPSYEQYF
.	.	TRBV5-6	TRBJ2-1	TGTGCCAGCAGCTTGGCCGGGAGTCCCCATGAGCAGTTCTTC	CASSLAGSPHEQFF
TRBD2	.	TRBV2	TRBJ2-1	TGTGCCAGCAGTGGACTAGCGGGGGCCAGTGAGCAGTTCTTC	CASSGLAGASEQFF
.	.	TRBV5-1	TRBJ2-5	TGCGCCAGCAGCTTGGACAGTTCCCAAGAGACCCAGTACTTC	CASSLDSSQETQYF
TRBD2	.	TRBV7-9	TRBJ2-3	TGTGCCAGCAGGAGGACTAGCGGGGCTAGCACAGATACGCAGTATTTT	CASRRTSGASTDTQYF
.	.	TRBV5-4	TRBJ1-6	TGTGCCAGCAGCTTGGGGGACCGGGACAATGATAATTCACCCCTCCACTTT	CASSLGDRDNDNSPLHF
TRBD2	.	TRBV5-4	TRBJ2-3	TGTGCCAGCAGCTTGAGGCGGGGGGGCCGGGTCACAGATACGCAGTATTTT	CASSLRRGGRVTDTQYF
TRBD2	.	TRBV7-2	TRBJ2-2	TGTGCCAGCAGCCCTTTAGCGGGGGCGGCCGGGGAGCTGTTTTTT	CASSPLAGAAGELFF
.	.	TRBV4-1	TRBJ2-1	TGCGCCAGCAGCCAAGTGGTGGGGAGGGGGTGGAATGAGCAGTTCTTC	CASSQVVGRGWNEQFF
TRBD1	.	TRBV2	TRBJ1-2	TGTGCCAGCAGTGTACAGGGGTATTCTGGCTACACCTTC	CASSVQGYSGYTF
.	.	TRBV10-3	TRBJ1-5	TGTGCCATCAGTGAGGCGGAGGGGCAGCCCCAGCATTTT	CAISEAEGQPQHF
.	.	TRBV11-2	TRBJ1-3	TGTGCCAGCAGCCCAATAGGGGGACCCTCTGGAAACACCATATATTTT	CASSPIGGPSGNTIYF
TRBD2	.	TRBV2	TRBJ2-1	TGTGCCAGCAGTGAGGAGCGGGAGTTGGGTGAGCAGTTCTTC	CASSEERELGEQFF
.	.	TRBV9	TRBJ1-6	TGTGCCAGCAGCGCAGGTTTGAATAATTCACCCCTCCACTTT	CASSAGLNNSPLHF
.	.	TRBV7-2	TRBJ2-3	TGTGCCAGCAGCTTAGTGGTGGGCGATACGCAGTATTTT	CASSLVVGDTQYF